The entry below gives a single T cell receptor beta chain sequence along with its context. Its antigen remains unknown. Generated by immunoSEQ multiplex PCR, the TCRdb table keeps only in-frame clones and is missing some. The table lists about 100,000 clones, more than 70% of them singletons. There are 13 residues in the CDR3. V lost 2 bases and J lost 3, with 7 bases in between. Germline-derived CDR1 and CDR2 are SGHNT and YENEEA. The data belong to a study of T cell responses to AZD1222 COVID-19 vaccine. Whole-study findings and limits: Only six or seven AZD1222 recipients were seropositive at baseline. Most donors were white British, females outnumbered males, and clonal diversity was possibly underestimated. The breadth and depth of Spike-specific TCRs increased once two AZD1222 doses had been given.

The chain recombines TRBV11-3 with TRBJ1-1; D unresolved. The origin of this receptor is an adult in good health. The source material was peripheral blood, sampled on day 0 of MenACWY control vaccination. CDR3 protein: CASSLRTDTEAFF. Here the CDR3 DNA reads TGTGCCAGCAGCTTACGTACAGACACTGAAGCTTTCTTT.